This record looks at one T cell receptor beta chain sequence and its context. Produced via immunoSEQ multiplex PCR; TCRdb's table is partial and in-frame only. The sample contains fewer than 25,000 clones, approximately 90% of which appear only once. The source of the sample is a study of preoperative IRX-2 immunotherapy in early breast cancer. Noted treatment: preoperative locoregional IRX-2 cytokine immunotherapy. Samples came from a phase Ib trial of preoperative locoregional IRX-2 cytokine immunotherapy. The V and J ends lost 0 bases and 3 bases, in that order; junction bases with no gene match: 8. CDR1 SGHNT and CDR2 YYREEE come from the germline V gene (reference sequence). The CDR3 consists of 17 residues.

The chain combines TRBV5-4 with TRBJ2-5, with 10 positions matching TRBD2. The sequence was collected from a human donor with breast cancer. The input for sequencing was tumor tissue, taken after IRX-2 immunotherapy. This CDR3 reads CASSLGRTSGVKETQYF. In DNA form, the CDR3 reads TGTGCCAGCAGCTTGGGTAGGACTAGCGGTGTAAAAGAGACCCAGTACTTC.